Detailed here is one T cell receptor beta chain. Trimming took 5 bases from V and 2 from J, leaving 19 bases between them. The germline CDR1 and CDR2 sequences are LNHDA and SQIVND (reference sequence). CDR3 size: 17 residues. The source of the sample is a study of blood T cell repertoires in COVID-19. Overall study context: Some COVID-19 samples were acute and others convalescent; all came from the United States, Italy and Spain. Nucleic acid was either cDNA or gDNA, and it came from T cells, B-cell-depleted T cells, or PBMCs.

Authors' processing steps: The assay estimated nucleated cells by amplifying reference gene primers. Using immunoSEQ multiplex PCR, the repertoire was profiled, and TCRdb retains in-frame clones only, with some absent. D and trimming come from the DNA, and the V and J calls and clone size come from that table. Seen here are over 85,000 clones, 87% observed once, and the top ten hold about 1%. The V call is TRBV19, the J call TRBJ2-4, with a tentative D call TRBD1 (5 bases). The sample taken for sequencing was peripheral blood. This receptor was taken from a human donor in a cohort sampled during active COVID-19. DNA of the CDR3: TGTGCCAGTAGTGCTCAGGGATTCCCTGGAACCAAAAACATTCAGTACTTC. It specifies CASSAQGFPGTKNIQYF.